This note documents a single T cell receptor (beta chain) sequence. As yet, its antigen is unknown. The entry originates in a study of cytomegalovirus exposure and HLA in healthy donors. The study ran its PCR with 60 Vbeta and 13 Jbeta primers. Using immunoSEQ multiplex PCR, the repertoire was profiled, and TCRdb retains in-frame clones only, with some absent. The data show 90,000 to 120,000 clones, with around 76% seen just once and 2% to 3% held by the top ten. The study's findings and limits: TCR beta V- and J-gene trimming, according to a later analysis, was linked to a missense DCLRE1C variant. Researchers had no immune exposure information except CMV serostatus available.

Germline loops: CDR1 SGHAT, CDR2 FQNNGV. Deletions cut 8 bases from V and 4 bases from J, with 19 bases between. The CDR3 runs 15 residues. The sequenced sample consisted of PBMCs. The sequence derives from a young man in good health and CMV-seronegative. The gene calls are TRBV11-2 and TRBJ2-3; tentatively, D is TRBD1 (5 bases). This CDR3 reads CASRLDRGRSDTQYF. The CDR3 DNA reads TGTGCCAGCCGTCTCGATAGGGGCCGTTCAGATACGCAGTATTTT.